These 16 T cell receptor beta chains were sequenced from one sample in a study of blood T cells in healthy people across ages. Primers used in a second PCR of roughly 6 to 11 cycles were a sample-barcoded 5' primer and a J-beta primer mix. One entry per CDR3 protein, called by TCRdb with MiXCR from the 5' RACE reads. The table lists roughly 1.4 million distinct CDR3 sequences, around 59% of them singletons. Material for sequencing was blood. These TCRs come from a man aged 18-30 years in good health.

This clonotype occurred once. The chain employs TRBV20-1 and TRBJ1-2, with TRBD1 identical over 7 bases. Germline values: CDR1 DFQATT, CDR2 SNEGSKA (reference sequence). Germline trimming cut 0 bases from V and 4 bases from J; bases unmatched to any gene: 14. The CDR3 is 17 residues long. The CDR3 protein is CSAREKPGTVNRYGYTF. DNA for the CDR3: TGCAGTGCTAGAGAAAAACCTGGGACAGTGAATCGCTATGGCTACACCTTC.

The CDR3 sequence: CASSPTPYSSYEQYF. The CDR3 DNA reads TGTGCCAGCTCACCAACCCCTTATAGCTCCTACGAGCAGTACTTC. The chain is built from TRBV18 and TRBJ2-7; D unresolved. CDR3 length: 15 residues. Germline CDR1 is KGHSH and CDR2 is LQKENI. Trimming took 2 bases from V and 0 from J, leaving 11 bases between them. Filled out from reference TRBV18 and TRBJ2-7, the complete variable domain reads NAGVMQNPRHLVRRRGQEARLRCSPMKGHSHVYWYRQLPEEGLKFMVYLQKENIIDESGMPKERFSAEFPKEGPSILRIQQVVRGDSAAYFCASSPTPYSSYEQYFGPGTRLTVT.

The chain combines TRBV4-1 with TRBJ2-7; TRBD2 aligns across 12 bases. This CDR3 spans 17 amino acids. Trimming removed 3 bases from V and 5 bases from J; junction bases left unmatched: 11. Germline V gene data show CDR1 as MGHRA and CDR2 as YSYEKL. CDR3 sequence reads: CASSQPGASGRGHEQYF. For the CDR3, the DNA is TGCGCCAGCAGCCAGCCAGGGGCTAGCGGGAGGGGCCACGAGCAGTACTTC.

The J gene is TRBJ1-2, the V gene TRBV7-9; the D is unclear. Germline V gene lookup returns CDR1 SEHNR and CDR2 FQNEAQ (reference sequence). The CDR3 covers 12 residues. Trimming stripped 2 bases from V and 6 bases from J, with 7 bases between. The CDR3 DNA follows: TGTGCCAGCAGCTTAAGGTCCCATGGCTACACCTTC. This codes for CASSLRSHGYTF.

This sequence joins TRBV7-2 and TRBJ1-5; D call uncertain. Germline V gene sequence: CDR1 SGHTA, CDR2 FQGNSA. Between the trimmed V and J ends, which lost 1 base and 9 bases, there was a span of 10 bases. The CDR3 is 13 residues long. CDR3 region: CASSLGQSLPQHF. The CDR3 DNA is TGTGCCAGCAGCTTAGGCCAGTCCCTGCCCCAGCATTTT.

The chain combines TRBV25-1 with TRBJ1-1; unclear D gene. The CDR3 length is 12 residues. V lost 10 bases, J lost 3 bases, and 12 bases lay in between. CDR1 MGHDK and CDR2 SYGVNS come from the germline V gene. In DNA form, the CDR3 reads TGTGCCACAGGCGTCGGCTACACTGAAGCTTTCTTT. Protein sequence: CATGVGYTEAFF. Filled out from reference TRBV25-1 and TRBJ1-1, the complete variable domain reads EADIYQTPRYLVIGTGKKITLECSQTMGHDKMYWYQQDPGMELHLIHYSYGVNSTEKGDLSSESTVSRIRTEHFPLTLESARPSHTSQYLCATGVGYTEAFFGQGTRLTVV.

The rearrangement links TRBV29-1 to TRBJ2-1, with unresolved D. This CDR3 spans 13 amino acids. Looked up from germline, CDR1 is SQVTM and CDR2 is ANQGSEA. V dropped 5 bases and J dropped 6 bases, with 14 bases sitting between them. The CDR3 protein is CSVLYLPLNEQFF. The CDR3 nucleotides read TGCAGCGTTCTCTACCTCCCGCTCAATGAGCAGTTCTTC.

This chain connects TRBV6-2 or TRBV6-3 to TRBJ2-6, with D maybe TRBD1 (6 bases). The CDR3 sequence is 21 residues long. V lost 2 bases, J lost 0 bases, and 23 bases lay in between. Germline assignment: CDR1 MNHEY and CDR2 SVGEGT. Written as DNA, the CDR3 is TGTGCCAGCAGTTACAGCATAACAGATATCCAGGGGACCTCTGGGGCCAACGTCCTGACTTTC. Amino acids: CASSYSITDIQGTSGANVLTF.

Only a few counts were recorded for this clonotype. V gene TRBV13 combines with J gene TRBJ2-4; D might be TRBD2 (6 bases). The DNA matches TRBJ2-7 better at its end, which makes the J call doubtful. There are 12 residues in the CDR3. Germline V gives CDR1 PRHDT, CDR2 FYEKMQ (reference sequence). CDR3 sequence (DNA): TGTGCCAGCCGACTAGGAGTTGACGAGCAGTACTTC. Translated: CASRLGVDEQYF.

The chain combines TRBV28 with TRBJ1-6; the D is unclear. The CDR3 is made up of 15 amino acids. Trimming took 6 bases from V and 3 from J, leaving 12 bases between them. Germline-derived CDR1 and CDR2 are MDHEN and SYDVKM. The CDR3, as DNA: TGTGCCAGCAGGCCAGGTGCACTCTATAATTCACCCCTCCACTTT. It specifies CASRPGALYNSPLHF.

The V call is TRBV6-6, the J call TRBJ2-7; 8 nucleotides align to TRBD1. Gene TRBJ2-5 matches the end of the DNA better, so the J call may be wrong. This CDR3 spans 16 amino acids. Germline CDR1 is MNHNY and CDR2 is SVGAGI (reference sequence). This CDR3 is CASSYDVTGGRETQYF. The CDR3 bases are TGTGCCAGCAGTTACGACGTTACAGGGGGGAGAGAGACCCAGTACTTC.

There are a few counts of this clonotype. The chain has TRBV29-1 and TRBJ2-2; D is unclear. V lost 1 base and J 1 base, leaving 7 bases between the germline ends. Per germline, CDR1 SQVTM and CDR2 ANQGSEA. CDR3 size: 14 residues. The CDR3 region is CSVEVIQNTGELFF. The CDR3 nucleotides read TGCAGCGTTGAAGTAATACAGAACACCGGGGAGCTGTTTTTT.

The rearrangement uses TRBV6-5 and TRBJ2-5; 7 bases line up with TRBD1. The CDR3 sequence is 14 residues long. V lost 6 bases and J lost 2; bases outside the gene matches: 6. Per the germline V gene, CDR1 is MNHEY and CDR2 is SVGAGI. CDR3 sequence (DNA): TGTGCCAGCAGACTCGGGACAGAACAAGAGACCCAGTACTTC. Translating gives CASRLGTEQETQYF.

The gene calls are TRBV11-3 and TRBJ1-1; D is ambiguous. Germline CDR1 SGHNT, CDR2 YENEEA. This CDR3 is 13 amino acids long. Trimming pared 1 base from V and 6 bases from J, leaving 9 bases between. The CDR3 region has the DNA TGTGCCAGCAGCTTAGCACCAAGGGCTGAAGCTTTCTTT. Amino acids: CASSLAPRAEAFF.

The CDR3 DNA sequence: TGCGCCAGCAGCCAACCCAGGGGCCCGAGGGATGGCTACACCTTC. This codes for CASSQPRGPRDGYTF. The V gene is TRBV4-3, the J gene TRBJ1-2; D perhaps matches TRBD1 (6 bases). CDR1 and CDR2 (germline): LGHNA, YSLEER. V was trimmed by 2 bases and J by 6 bases, leaving 16 bases between them. The CDR3 has 15 amino acids.

In its sample, this clonotype was seen once. The chain employs TRBV11-2 and TRBJ2-7; D is unclear. Germline V lookup: CDR1 SGHAT, CDR2 FQNNGV. V lost 5 bases and J 4 bases, leaving 15 bases between the germline ends. This CDR3 contains 14 residues. DNA for the CDR3: TGTGCCAGCAGCATACAAGGCGCACCGTACGAGCAGTACTTC. Protein: CASSIQGAPYEQYF.